This T cell receptor beta chain is from a study of T-cell reconstitution after alpha-beta-depleted transplantation in children. A TCRbeta library incorporating unique molecular identifiers was prepared. TCRdb re-analysed the PCR reads in MiXCR, keeping a single row per CDR3 protein. The data show 83,000 or so distinct CDR3 sequences, with approximately 8.4% seen just once and over 6% held by the top ten. Germline V gene lookup returns CDR1 SGHTA and CDR2 FQGNSA. This CDR3 region has 15 residues. After removal of 7 bases from V and 8 bases from J, the junction contained 8 bases not matched to a gene. To note about this clonotype: This clone may be a read error of a much larger clone one base away.

The chain couples TRBV7-2 to TRBJ2-1; TRBD2 agrees at 13 bases. Sequenced here: PBMCs from the stem cell graft donor, sampled from the stem cell graft. This TCR was recovered from a human donor who donated a stem cell graft to a child with congenital amegakaryocytic thrombocytopenia. The CDR3 DNA follows: TGTGCCAGCATCTTCGGACTAGCGGGAGCATATGAGCAGTTCTTC. This translates into CASIFGLAGAYEQFF.